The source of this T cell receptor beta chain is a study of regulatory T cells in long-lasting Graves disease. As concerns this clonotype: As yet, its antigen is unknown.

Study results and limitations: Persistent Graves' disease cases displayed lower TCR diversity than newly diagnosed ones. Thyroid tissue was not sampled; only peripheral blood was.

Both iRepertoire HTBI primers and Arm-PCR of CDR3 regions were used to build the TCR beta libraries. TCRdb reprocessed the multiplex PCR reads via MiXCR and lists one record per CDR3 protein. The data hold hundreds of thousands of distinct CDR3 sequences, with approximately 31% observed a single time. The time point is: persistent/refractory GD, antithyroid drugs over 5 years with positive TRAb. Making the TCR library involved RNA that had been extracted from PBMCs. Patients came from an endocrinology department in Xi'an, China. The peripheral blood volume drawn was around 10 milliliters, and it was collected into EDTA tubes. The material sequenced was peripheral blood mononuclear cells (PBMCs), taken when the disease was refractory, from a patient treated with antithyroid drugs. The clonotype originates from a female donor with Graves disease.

The CDR3 is CASSQGAEVSFTEAFF. The CDR3 nucleotides read TGCGCCAGCAGCCAGGGGGCTGAGGTTTCGTTCACTGAAGCTTTCTTT. V and J are TRBV4-1 and TRBJ1-1; TRBD1 is a possible D gene (6 bases). The V and J ends lost 3 bases and 4 bases respectively, with 18 bases between them. Germline CDR1 reads MGHRA; CDR2 reads YSYEKL. This CDR3 contains 16 residues.